This T cell receptor beta chain was captured in a study of response to subunit inactivated influenza vaccine. Study conclusions and caveats: T cells newly recruited by each seasonal influenza vaccination are few, the authors suggested.

Germline loops: CDR1 SGHAT, CDR2 FQNNGV. The ends lost 3 bases at V and 4 bases at J; junction bases unmatched: 3. The CDR3 contains 15 residues. TCRdb processed the RT-PCR reads anew with MiXCR; each CDR3 protein has one entry. This table holds roughly 700,000 distinct CDR3 sequences, more than 11% found once. Note on this clonotype: Its antigen is not identified.

This chain uses TRBV11-2 with TRBJ2-2, with TRBD2 identical over 9 bases. The source was PBMCs from blood, collected approximately 15 days before vaccination. The TCR was taken from a man between 50 and 59 years old who received an inactivated influenza vaccine. This CDR3 is CASSFSGSITGELFF. The CDR3 region has the DNA TGTGCCAGCAGCTTTAGCGGGAGCATCACCGGGGAGCTGTTTTTT.